A single sample gave rise to the 9 T cell receptor beta chains below, sequenced in a study of a mutant IDH1 vaccine in newly diagnosed glioma. The data were produced by immunoSEQ multiplex PCR, yet TCRdb's version contains in-frame clones alone and is incomplete. Of approximately 92,000 clones in the sample, about four fifths were seen once. Time point described: baseline, week 1 (first vaccination visit). Treatment defined: pre-vaccination baseline after standard-of-care therapy. Specimen: PBMCs, collected from a glioma patient treated with radiotherapy, temozolomide or both. These receptor sequences come from a man aged 40-55 years with glioma.

Only one count was recorded for this clone. This sequence joins TRBV18 and TRBJ2-4; TRBD2 aligns across 13 bases. CDR3 length: 21 amino acids. Germline V gives CDR1 KGHSH, CDR2 LQKENI. Unmatched junction bases numbered 17, after V lost 6 bases and J lost 0 bases. The CDR3, as DNA: TGTGCCAGCTCCCCAGGTTTTTGGGGACTAGCGGGACCTCTAGCCAAAAACATTCAGTACTTC. Translation gives CASSPGFWGLAGPLAKNIQYF.

The J gene is TRBJ2-7, the V gene TRBV27; D gene unclear. The CDR3 runs to 15 residues. Germline V gene data show CDR1 as MNHEY and CDR2 as SMNVEV (reference sequence). Trimming took off 3 bases at V and 0 bases at J, with 12 bases between the two ends. CDR3 DNA: TGTGCCAGCAGTTTTGTAGATCCAAGCTCCTACGAGCAGTACTTC. Protein sequence: CASSFVDPSSYEQYF.

The chain uses TRBV5-1 and TRBJ2-1, with D perhaps matching TRBD1 (8 bases). V was shortened by 5 bases and J by 9 bases, with 21 bases between the two germline ends. Looked up from germline, CDR1 is SGHRS and CDR2 is YFSETQ. The CDR3 loop spans 15 amino acids. The CDR3 DNA reads TGCGCCAGCAGTCGTGACAGTACAGGGGGGGTTGAGCAGTTCTTC. It encodes CASSRDSTGGVEQFF.

The chain couples TRBV18 to TRBJ2-3, with 9 bases lining up with TRBD2. CDR1 and CDR2 (germline): KGHSH, LQKENI. J lost 3 bases, V lost 3 bases, and 13 bases had no gene match. The CDR3 is 18 residues long. The CDR3 loop is CASSPELAGRVRTDTQYF. CDR3 bases: TGTGCCAGCTCACCGGAGCTAGCGGGACGAGTCCGGACAGATACGCAGTATTTT. The full variable domain, rest sourced from reference TRBV18 and TRBJ2-3, is NAGVMQNPRHLVRRRGQEARLRCSPMKGHSHVYWYRQLPEEGLKFMVYLQKENIIDESGMPKERFSAEFPKEGPSILRIQQVVRGDSAAYFCASSPELAGRVRTDTQYFGPGTRLTVL.

CDR3 loop: CASSTELAGPGETQYF. The CDR3 coding sequence is TGTGCCAGCAGCACCGAACTAGCGGGGCCCGGGGAGACCCAGTACTTC. The rearrangement joins TRBV5-4 to TRBJ2-5, with 10 nucleotides matching TRBD2. From germline, CDR1 is SGHNT and CDR2 YYREEE (reference sequence). This CDR3 has 16 residues. Trimming removed 4 bases from V and 5 bases from J; junction bases left unmatched: 11.

The chain is built from TRBV28 and TRBJ1-4, with 10 bases identical to TRBD1. Germline CDR1 reads MDHEN; CDR2 reads SYDVKM. J gave up 0 bases and V 3 bases, and 19 bases lay outside the gene matches. The length of the CDR3 is 22 residues. Here the CDR3 reads CASSFPTPGQGLQSATNEKLFF. As DNA, the CDR3 is TGTGCCAGCAGTTTCCCGACTCCGGGACAGGGGTTACAAAGTGCAACTAATGAAAAACTGTTTTTT. The full variable domain, its missing parts supplied by reference TRBV28 and TRBJ1-4, is DVKVTQSSRYLVKRTGEKVFLECVQDMDHENMFWYRQDPGLGLRLIYFSYDVKMKEKGDIPEGYSVSREKKERFSLILESASTNQTSMYLCASSFPTPGQGLQSATNEKLFFGSGTQLSVL.

The chain links TRBV18 to TRBJ1-1; TRBD1 matches at 9 bases. The junction had 10 bases not matched to a gene; V was cut back by 3 bases and J by 5 bases. The CDR3 contains 16 residues. Germline CDR1 reads KGHSH; CDR2 reads LQKENI. The CDR3 here is CASSPVPGQGRTEAFF. CDR3 nucleotides: TGTGCCAGCTCACCGGTCCCGGGACAGGGCCGAACTGAAGCTTTCTTT.

There are a few counts of this clone. V gene TRBV19 combines with J gene TRBJ1-1; tentatively, D is TRBD1 (6 bases). V dropped 3 bases and J dropped 3 bases, with 20 bases sitting between them. There are 17 residues in the CDR3. The germline gives CDR1 LNHDA, CDR2 SQIVND (reference sequence). CDR3: CASSIVWAGARDTEAFF. The CDR3 bases are TGTGCCAGTAGTATTGTTTGGGCAGGGGCGCGTGACACTGAAGCTTTCTTT. Full variable domain (remainder filled in from reference TRBV19 and TRBJ1-1): DGGITQSPKYLFRKEGQNVTLSCEQNLNHDAMYWYRQDPGQGLRLIYYSQIVNDFQKGDIAEGYSVSREKKESFPLTVTSAQKNPTAFYLCASSIVWAGARDTEAFFGQGTRLTVV.

The chain joins TRBV28 to TRBJ2-7; possibly TRBD2 for D (6 bases). Germline CDR1 and CDR2: MDHEN and SYDVKM. V lost 2 bases and J 4 bases, leaving 18 bases between the germline ends. This CDR3 is built from 16 residues. CDR3 coding DNA: TGTGCCAGCAGTTTAGGCGGGACCCTCAGAGTTTACGAGCAGTACTTC. The encoded protein is CASSLGGTLRVYEQYF.